The T cell receptor beta chain under discussion was sequenced for a study of cytomegalovirus exposure and HLA in healthy donors. Findings and caveats of the study: The CMV antigen specificity of a few CMV-associated chains was confirmed through in vitro analysis. Earlier analysis found most TCR beta V segments productive about 90% or about 30% of the time. The listing of roughly 160 TCR beta chains classed them as cytomegalovirus-associated.

Germline-derived CDR1 and CDR2 are SEHNR and FQNEAQ (reference sequence). The CDR3 contains 17 residues. The germline V and J ends were trimmed by 5 bases and 4 bases, with 20 bases remaining between them. Details on this clone: Its antigen is as yet unknown.

Primers for the PCR totalled 60 Vbeta and 13 Jbeta. Clones were read by immunoSEQ multiplex PCR, and TCRdb kept only the in-frame ones, dropping some. The sample has around 120,000 clones; less than 85% are singletons. The sequencing input was PBMCs. This clonotype was sampled from a man aged 50 to 59 in good health and CMV-seropositive. The V and J genes are TRBV7-9 and TRBJ2-2; D may be TRBD2 (5 bases). This chain's CDR3 is CASSLSDGSDLTGELFF. In nucleotides, the CDR3 is TGTGCCAGCAGCCTTAGCGACGGAAGCGATCTCACCGGGGAGCTGTTTTTT.